This T cell receptor beta chain comes out of a study of immune evolution from preneoplasia to lung adenocarcinoma. The overall study: HLA loss of heterozygosity: around 6.5% AIS, less than 18% MIA, about 31% ADC, none AAH. Study-wide points: Compared with EGFR-mutant or double wild-type lesions, KRAS-mutant nodules were more clonal.

The ends were cut back, 11 bases at V and 2 bases at J, with 12 bases in the middle. In germline, CDR1 is MDHEN, CDR2 SYDVKM. This CDR3 is built from 12 residues. Remarks on this clone: No antigen is known for it.

Nucleic acids came from premalignant or tumor cells enriched by macro-dissection. Generated by immunoSEQ multiplex PCR, the TCRdb table keeps only in-frame clones and is missing some. This table holds 20,000 to 25,000 clones, roughly 75% found once. The chain carries TRBV28 and TRBJ1-1; a weak D match, TRBD1 (6 bases). Specimen: FFPE invasive lung adenocarcinoma tissue. The sequence derives from a person aged 55 to 69 with lung adenocarcinoma. The CDR3, as DNA: TGTGCCGGCCGGACAGCTAACACTGAAGCTTTCTTT. Protein: CAGRTANTEAFF.